A single sample is the source of the 25 T cell receptor beta chains below, sequenced in a study of T-cell memory formation after mild COVID-19 (dated by TCRdb to about 2021). Library creation used 5' RACE. The sequencer listed for this sample is Illumina NovaSeq 6000. Using fastp trimming at Q25 and MiXCR clonotype assembly, TCRdb reanalyzed the public sequencing data and kept in-frame beta chains. Rows merge per CDR3 protein into single entries with the most common DNA and genes. Across this sample there are about 250,000 distinct CDR3 sequences, with less than 20% seen only once. In total, the top ten clones hold about 4% of the sample. The sample taken for sequencing was PBMCs or a T cell subset sorted from them (not recorded which). All receptors derive from a man aged 18 to 29 who had mild COVID-19 (a few samples of this study predate the infection). The sample titles of this study are shuffled in the database, so cell type and time point are left out; the donor was told from shared clones.

The CDR3 reads CATSLHGRYEQYV. Here the CDR3 DNA reads TGTGCCACCAGCCTTCACGGGAGGTACGAGCAGTACGTC. The rearrangement links TRBV15 to TRBJ2-7; 7 bases fit TRBD2. Trimming took 5 bases from V and 4 from J; bases not matched to a gene: 5. This CDR3 has 13 residues. Germline CDR1 reads LNHNV; CDR2 reads YYDKDF (reference sequence).

This clonotype was counted a few times. J is TRBJ1-1 and V is TRBV3-1, with D perhaps TRBD1 (6 bases). CDR1 is LGHDT and CDR2 is YNNKEL in the germline V gene (reference sequence). CDR3 length: 13 amino acids. Between the trimmed V and J ends, which lost 5 bases and 4 bases, there was a span of 11 bases. CDR3 sequence (DNA): TGTGCCAGCAGCGCAAACAGGGTCACTGAAGCTTTCTTT. Translating gives CASSANRVTEAFF.

The V and J genes are TRBV7-2 and TRBJ2-1; D call uncertain. Germline values: CDR1 SGHTA, CDR2 FQGNSA. CDR3 length equals 14 residues. V was cut by 5 bases and J by 5 bases, with 13 bases left in between. This CDR3 reads CASSPSNRDNEQFF. Here the CDR3 DNA reads TGTGCCAGCAGCCCCTCCAACCGAGACAATGAGCAGTTCTTC.

V gene TRBV7-2 combines with J gene TRBJ1-5; TRBD1 might be the D (6 bases). V dropped 1 base and J dropped 7 bases, with 11 bases sitting between them. The CDR3 runs to 14 residues. Germline-derived CDR1 and CDR2 are SGHTA and FQGNSA. The CDR3 here is CASSLGERGQPQHF. For the CDR3, the DNA is TGTGCCAGCAGCTTAGGTGAGAGGGGGCAGCCCCAGCATTTT. Looking up the rest from reference TRBV7-2 and TRBJ1-5 gives the full variable domain: GAGVSQSPSNKVTEKGKDVELRCDPISGHTALYWYRQSLGQGLEFLIYFQGNSAPDKSGLPSDRFSAERTGGSVSTLTIQRTQQEDSAVYLCASSLGERGQPQHFGDGTRLSIL.

This clonotype was counted only a few times. The chain uses TRBV12-3 or TRBV12-4 and TRBJ2-7; 7 nucleotides align to TRBD2. CDR3 length: 13 amino acids. After removal of 6 bases from V and 3 bases from J, the junction contained 5 bases not matched to a gene. The CDR3 DNA reads TGTGCCAGCAGCTGGGGCGGGGGCTACGAGCAGTACGTC. Protein: CASSWGGGYEQYV.

This clonotype occurred a few times. The V and J genes are TRBV5-1 and TRBJ2-5, with 10 bases matching TRBD2. This CDR3 region has 13 residues. The ends lost 6 bases at V and 5 bases at J; junction bases unmatched: 4. Germline V gene data show CDR1 as SGHRS and CDR2 as YFSETQ. The CDR3 loop is CASNLAGVETQYF. CDR3 nucleotides: TGCGCCAGCAACCTAGCGGGGGTGGAGACCCAGTACTTC.

The CDR3 nucleotides read TGCGCCAGCAGGTTGAGGACAGGAACCGGGGAGCTGTTTTTT. As protein: CASRLRTGTGELFF. The chain carries TRBV5-1 and TRBJ2-2; 7 bases match TRBD1. The ends lost 5 bases at V and 5 bases at J; junction bases unmatched: 6. The germline V gene encodes CDR1 SGHRS and CDR2 YFSETQ. There are 14 residues in the CDR3.

This chain connects TRBV9 to TRBJ2-2, with 7 bases fitting TRBD1. Trimming took 1 base from V and 2 from J; bases not matched to a gene: 5. The CDR3 contains 16 residues. Per germline, CDR1 SGDLS and CDR2 YYNGEE. This CDR3 reads CASSVTDRKNTGELFF. For the CDR3, the DNA is TGTGCCAGCAGCGTAACGGACAGGAAAAACACCGGGGAGCTGTTTTTT. The whole variable domain, remainder taken from reference TRBV9 and TRBJ2-2, is DSGVTQTPKHLITATGQRVTLRCSPRSGDLSVYWYQQSLDQGLQFLIQYYNGEERAKGNILERFSAQQFPDLHSELNLSSLELGDSALYFCASSVTDRKNTGELFFGEGSRLTVL.

This sequence joins TRBV20-1 and TRBJ2-5, with TRBD2 matching over 8 bases. This CDR3 has 14 residues. V shed 5 bases and J 4 bases; nucleotides not matched to a gene: 9. Germline V lookup: CDR1 DFQATT, CDR2 SNEGSKA (reference sequence). In DNA, the CDR3 is TGCAGTGCTCAGACGACTAGCGTCCTAGAGACCCAGTACTTC. Translated, it gives CSAQTTSVLETQYF.

The table lists this clonotype with a few counts. The V gene is TRBV21-1, the J gene TRBJ2-7; TRBD2, the table's D call, lacks a check against the DNA. TRBV21-1 is termed a pseudogene. The CDR3 runs to 13 residues. This CDR3 reads CASRIWTDYEQYF. CDR3 nucleotide sequence: TGTGCCAGCAGGATATGGACTGACTACGAGCAGTACTTC.

The chain employs TRBV4-2 and TRBJ1-3; the D gene is possibly TRBD1 (5 bases). Germline V lookup: CDR1 LGHNA, CDR2 YNFKEQ. Between the trimmed V and J ends, which lost 1 base and 3 bases, there was a span of 13 bases. This CDR3 is 16 amino acids long. CDR3 in DNA: TGTGCCAGCAGCCAAGCTCGACAGTATCGTGGAAACACCATATATTTT. Its protein product is CASSQARQYRGNTIYF.

The chain links TRBV7-2 to TRBJ2-3; D is unresolved. The CDR3 is 14 residues long. Germline V gene data show CDR1 as SGHTA and CDR2 as FQGNSA. The V end lost 0 bases, the J end lost 6 bases, and 10 bases lay between the germline ends. The CDR3 spells CASSLAPAPDTQYF. The CDR3 DNA reads as TGTGCCAGCAGCTTAGCCCCAGCACCCGATACGCAGTATTTT.

The chain recombines TRBV20-1 with TRBJ2-3, with a weak D call TRBD2 (5 bases). The CDR3 is 14 residues long. Germline CDR1 reads DFQATT; CDR2 reads SNEGSKA (reference sequence). Between the trimmed V and J ends, which lost 0 bases and 1 base, there was a span of 8 bases. Here the CDR3 DNA reads TGCAGTGCTAGAGATGCCGGGGGCACAGATACGCAGTATTTT. It yields the protein CSARDAGGTDTQYF.

This rearrangement joins TRBV6-2 or TRBV6-3 to TRBJ2-2; D is tentatively TRBD1 or TRBD2 (6 bases each). V lost 0 bases and J lost 2, with 25 bases in between. This CDR3 has 21 amino acids. Germline-derived CDR1 and CDR2 are MNHEY and SVGEGT. This CDR3 is CASSYSMRGAPGALNTGELFF. For the CDR3, the DNA is TGTGCCAGCAGTTACTCGATGAGGGGGGCTCCAGGGGCCCTTAACACCGGGGAGCTGTTTTTT.

The J gene is TRBJ1-2, the V gene TRBV4-2; D perhaps matches TRBD1 (5 bases). The CDR3 extends over 15 amino acids. With 1 base removed from V and 3 bases from J, the gap between germline ends came to 12 bases. The germline V gene encodes CDR1 LGHNA and CDR2 YNFKEQ. CDR3 in amino acids: CASSQGQLQDYGYTF. CDR3 nucleotides: TGTGCCAGCAGCCAAGGACAGCTGCAAGACTATGGCTACACCTTC.

CDR3 sequence: CASSFSSGGLGEKLFF. The CDR3 DNA sequence: TGTGCCAGCAGTTTCTCTTCCGGGGGGCTCGGTGAAAAACTGTTTTTT. The genes are TRBV27 and TRBJ1-4, with TRBD1 as a possible D gene (6 bases). The CDR3 loop spans 16 amino acids. Germline CDR1 is MNHEY and CDR2 is SMNVEV (reference sequence). The ends were cut back, 3 bases at V and 7 bases at J, with 18 bases in the middle.

This clonotype has a handful of counts. The V call is TRBV5-1, the J call TRBJ2-3; D gene uncertain. From germline, CDR1 is SGHRS and CDR2 YFSETQ. The CDR3 sequence is 16 residues long. V lost 0 bases to trimming and J lost 2 bases, with 13 bases between them. The DNA for the CDR3 is TGCGCCAGCAGCTTGGAAGCGCAGCTCCTCACAGATACGCAGTATTTT. Translated: CASSLEAQLLTDTQYF.

This clonotype was seen a few times. The chain carries TRBV11-2 and TRBJ1-4; 10 bases are shared with TRBD1. The CDR3 runs to 14 residues. V lost 4 bases and J lost 8; bases outside the gene matches: 4. Germline lookup yields CDR1 SGHAT and CDR2 FQNNGV. CDR3 amino acids: CASSWTGGDEKLFF. The CDR3 DNA reads as TGTGCCAGCAGCTGGACAGGGGGGGACGAAAAACTGTTTTTT.

The chain recombines TRBV29-1 with TRBJ1-6, with 8 bases aligning to TRBD1. The germline gives CDR1 SQVTM, CDR2 ANQGSEA. The length of the CDR3 is 13 residues. Trimming cost V 6 bases and J 10 bases; bases outside gene matches: 8. CDR3 bases: TGCAGCGTGGCCCAGGGGGCACGGTCACCCCTCCACTTT. This gives the protein CSVAQGARSPLHF.

This clonotype is a singleton in its sample. The CDR3 DNA sequence: TGTGCCAGCAGCTGGAACACCGCAGATACGCAGTATTTT. Its protein is CASSWNTADTQYF. This chain uses TRBV7-2 with TRBJ2-3; D remains ambiguous. The germline gives CDR1 SGHTA, CDR2 FQGNSA. The CDR3 is 13 amino acids. Trimming removed 4 bases at V and 4 bases at J, with 9 bases between.

This clonotype appeared a few times. The rearrangement uses TRBV9 and TRBJ1-1; 8 bases are a match to TRBD1. V was clipped by 2 bases and J by 6 bases; unmatched bases: 3. This CDR3 region has 13 residues. Germline loops: CDR1 SGDLS, CDR2 YYNGEE. The CDR3: CASSVDRGAEAFF. CDR3 nucleotide sequence: TGTGCCAGCAGCGTCGACAGGGGCGCTGAAGCTTTCTTT. The full variable domain, with the rest looked up from reference TRBV9 and TRBJ1-1, is DSGVTQTPKHLITATGQRVTLRCSPRSGDLSVYWYQQSLDQGLQFLIQYYNGEERAKGNILERFSAQQFPDLHSELNLSSLELGDSALYFCASSVDRGAEAFFGQGTRLTVV.

V gene TRBV5-1 combines with J gene TRBJ2-1; 9 bases agree with TRBD2. Trimming took 1 base from V and 4 from J; bases not matched to a gene: 6. Per the germline V gene, CDR1 is SGHRS and CDR2 is YFSETQ. The CDR3 runs to 16 residues. The CDR3 protein is CASSLTAGGWYNEQFF. CDR3 coding DNA: TGCGCCAGCAGCTTGACCGCGGGGGGGTGGTACAATGAGCAGTTCTTC. Drawing the rest from reference TRBV5-1 and TRBJ2-1, the complete variable domain is KAGVTQTPRYLIKTRGQQVTLSCSPISGHRSVSWYQQTPGQGLQFLFEYFSETQRNKGNFPGRFSGRQFSNSRSEMNVSTLELGDSALYLCASSLTAGGWYNEQFFGPGTRLTVL.

This chain uses TRBV6-5 with TRBJ1-1; 8 bases align to TRBD1. Per the germline V gene, CDR1 is MNHEY and CDR2 is SVGAGI. Trimming cost V 6 bases and J 5 bases; bases outside gene matches: 8. This CDR3 contains 14 residues. The CDR3 region is CASRETGAATEAFF. CDR3 bases: TGTGCCAGCAGGGAGACAGGGGCGGCTACTGAAGCTTTCTTT.

This clonotype was counted between two and nine times. The V call is TRBV20-1, the J call TRBJ2-6; 7 bases agree with TRBD1. Germline V gene sequence: CDR1 DFQATT, CDR2 SNEGSKA (reference sequence). The CDR3 consists of 14 residues. V shed 3 bases and J 10 bases; nucleotides not matched to a gene: 9. The CDR3: CSARPGGASNVLTF. CDR3 nucleotide sequence: TGCAGTGCTAGGCCAGGGGGTGCCTCGAACGTCCTGACTTTC.

The V gene is TRBV12-3 or TRBV12-4, the J gene TRBJ1-1; tentative D call: TRBD1 (6 bases). V gave up 6 bases and J gave up 7 bases, with 9 bases separating them. This CDR3 region has 11 residues. The CDR3 DNA reads TGTGCCAGCAGCGGGACACTTGAAGCTTTCTTT. This codes for CASSGTLEAFF.